This entry describes one TCR beta chain. As yet, its antigen is unknown. This sample was included in a study of T cell responses to AZD1222 COVID-19 vaccine. Study results and limitations: When two AZD1222 doses had been given, Spike-specific TCR breadth and depth rose. Seropositivity was recorded at baseline in only 6 or 7 AZD1222 recipients. Reports indicate that nearly half of spike-specific TCRs are directed at unmutated variant regions. The donor cohort was predominantly white British with a female majority, and clonal diversity may have been underestimated.

Assay: immunoSEQ multiplex PCR; the TCRdb copy retains only in-frame clones and omits some. Of roughly 87,000 clones listed, around nine tenths are singletons. CDR1 and CDR2 (germline): GTSNPN, SVGIG (reference sequence). V shed 5 bases and J shed 3 bases, with 8 bases lying between them. CDR3 length: 11 amino acids. This receptor was taken from an adult who received the AZD1222 COVID-19 vaccine. The input for sequencing was peripheral blood, taken 28 days after the second AZD1222 dose. This chain connects TRBV30 to TRBJ2-7, with D possibly matching TRBD1 (6 bases). The CDR3 nucleotides are TGTGCCTGGGGCAGGGGCTACGAGCAGTACTTC. This gives the protein CAWGRGYEQYF.